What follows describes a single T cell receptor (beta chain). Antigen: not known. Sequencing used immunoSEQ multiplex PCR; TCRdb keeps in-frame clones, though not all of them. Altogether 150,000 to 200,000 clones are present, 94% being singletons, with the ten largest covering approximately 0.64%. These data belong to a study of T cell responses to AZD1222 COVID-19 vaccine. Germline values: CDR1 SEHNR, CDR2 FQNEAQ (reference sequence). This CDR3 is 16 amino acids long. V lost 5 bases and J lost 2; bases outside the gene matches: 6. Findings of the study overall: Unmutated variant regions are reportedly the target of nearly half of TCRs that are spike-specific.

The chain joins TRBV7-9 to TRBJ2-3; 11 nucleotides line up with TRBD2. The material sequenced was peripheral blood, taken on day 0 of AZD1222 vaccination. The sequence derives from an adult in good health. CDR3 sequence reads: CASSATTSGNTDTQYF. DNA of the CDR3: TGTGCCAGCAGCGCCACGACTAGCGGGAACACAGATACGCAGTATTTT.